Sequencing of this T cell receptor beta chain was carried out in a study of blood T cells in healthy people across ages. Samples each had at least 5.5 micrograms of total RNA extracted. The germline V gene has CDR1 SGHVS and CDR2 FNYEAQ. There are 15 residues in the CDR3. V lost 1 base and J lost 2, with 10 bases in between. Study-level findings and limits: Underestimates were what the diversity estimates from one million T cells were considered to be. Unsorted PBMCs blocked a conclusive comparison of naive and antigen-experienced cells.

With regard to this clonotype: The antigen remains unidentified.

Through a sample-barcoded 5' primer and a J-beta primer mix, a second PCR was run for roughly 6 to 12 cycles. TCRdb called the 5' RACE reads again in MiXCR, with one record for every CDR3 protein. Of just under 750,000 distinct CDR3 sequences in the sample, about a fifth are singletons; the top ten hold less than 25%. The chain links TRBV7-6 to TRBJ2-3; D gene uncertain. The source of this sequence is a man between 65 and 80 years old in good health. Sequenced material: blood. The CDR3 spells CASSLDWTITDTQYF. CDR3 DNA: TGTGCCAGCAGCTTAGATTGGACCATCACAGATACGCAGTATTTT.